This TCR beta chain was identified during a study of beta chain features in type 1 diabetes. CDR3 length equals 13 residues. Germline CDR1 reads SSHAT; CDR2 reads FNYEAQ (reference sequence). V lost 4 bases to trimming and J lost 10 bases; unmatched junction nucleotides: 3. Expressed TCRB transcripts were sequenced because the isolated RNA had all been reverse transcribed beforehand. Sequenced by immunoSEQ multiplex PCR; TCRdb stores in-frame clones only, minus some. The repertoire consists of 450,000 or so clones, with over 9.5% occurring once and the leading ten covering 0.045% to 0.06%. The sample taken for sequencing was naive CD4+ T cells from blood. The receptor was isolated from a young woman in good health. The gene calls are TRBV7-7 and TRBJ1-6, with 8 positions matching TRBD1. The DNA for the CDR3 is TGTGCCAGCAGCTCCGGGACAGGCTCACCCCTCCACTTT. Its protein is CASSSGTGSPLHF.